This T cell receptor (beta chain) was identified in a study of T cells in Graves' hyperthyroidism and ophthalmopathy. V dropped 6 bases and J dropped 5 bases, with 11 bases sitting between them. Germline CDR1 reads SQVTM; CDR2 reads ANQGSEA. This CDR3 spans 11 amino acids. In regard to this clonotype: The antigen remains unidentified.

What was amplified from RNA transcripts were TCR beta CDR3 regions. The HTBI primer set drove a first-round RT-PCR of the TCR CDR3. Via MiXCR, TCRdb re-called the multiplex PCR reads, giving one row per CDR3 protein. The table includes approximately 530,000 distinct CDR3 sequences, around 20% detected once. Exclusions: uncontrolled infection, other autoimmune disease, pregnancy, lactation. Each diagnosis was grounded in clinical symptoms, serum thyroxine and TRAb, thyroid ultrasound, and orbital computed tomography. The PBMCs studied were ones that came from 10 ml fresh peripheral blood. General study results and limits: Ophthalmopathy and stable hyperthyroidism were told apart by a 13 V-J model.

The sequence was obtained from a man between 35 and 55 years old with Graves' ophthalmopathy. Material for sequencing was blood. The chain has TRBV29-1 and TRBJ2-7; D might be TRBD2 (5 bases). The CDR3 region is CSVVLVDEQYF. The CDR3 nucleotides are TGCAGCGTAGTACTAGTTGACGAGCAGTACTTC.